The rows below give T cell receptor beta chains drawn from one sample of a study of blood T cell repertoires in COVID-19. Assay used: immunoSEQ multiplex PCR; TCRdb lists only in-frame clones, some missing. The sample consists of about 130,000 clones, around four fifths of them appearing once. Sequences were obtained from peripheral blood. The receptors were sampled from a man at least 80 years old with acute or convalescent COVID-19. Both conserved end residues are part of each CDR3. D genes are given only for firm matches. Only part of the rows carry a size: once, few, many, or a class if the clone is expanded.

j_call clone_size d_call v_call cdr3_aa cdr3_nt
TRBJ2-5 - TRBD2 TRBV7-2 CASSFGTSGGQETQYF TGTGCCAGCAGCTTCGGGACTAGCGGGGGGCAAGAGACCCAGTACTTC
TRBJ1-6 few - TRBV6-5 CASKTGASYNSPLHF TGTGCCAGCAAGACAGGTGCCTCCTATAATTCACCCCTCCACTTT
TRBJ1-2 - - TRBV10-3 CAISNGQAISRNYGYTF TGTGCCATCAGTAACGGACAAGCCATCTCCCGGAACTATGGCTACACCTTC
TRBJ1-1 - TRBD1 TRBV5-1 CASSSETGTAFF TGCGCCAGCAGCTCCGAGACAGGGACAGCTTTCTTT
TRBJ2-7 - TRBD1 TRBV5-1 CASSEGQVTYEQYF TGCGCCAGCAGCGAGGGACAGGTTACCTACGAGCAGTACTTC
TRBJ2-7 - TRBD2 TRBV7-2 CASSLSFGGGREQYF TGTGCCAGCAGCTTGAGTTTTGGCGGGGGACGCGAGCAGTACTTC
TRBJ2-2 - TRBD1 TRBV7-2 CASSPPGGNTGELFF TGTGCCAGCAGCCCTCCAGGGGGGAACACCGGGGAGCTGTTTTTT
TRBJ2-1 - - TRBV7-2 CASSLGTSNEQFF TGTGCCAGCAGCTTAGGGACTTCCAATGAGCAGTTCTTC
TRBJ2-2 - TRBD1 TRBV5-1 CASSLTGTGGFGELFF TGCGCCAGCAGCCTTACCGGGACAGGGGGTTTCGGGGAGCTGTTTTTT
TRBJ2-2 - - TRBV5-1 CASSLAPGVLTGELFF TGCGCCAGCAGCTTGGCCCCGGGGGTCCTGACGGGGGAGCTGTTTTTT
TRBJ1-1 - - TRBV29-1 CSVVGASGTEAFF TGCAGCGTTGTCGGCGCATCAGGTACTGAAGCTTTCTTT
TRBJ2-7 - - TRBV19 CASSIATALAYEQYF TGTGCCAGTAGTATCGCGACAGCTCTAGCCTACGAGCAGTACTTC
TRBJ2-5 - TRBD1 TRBV18 CASSRTGGAGETQYF TGTGCCAGCTCACGGACAGGGGGCGCGGGAGAGACCCAGTACTTC
TRBJ1-2 once TRBD1 TRBV18 CASSHLTGTAYGYTF TGTGCCAGCTCACACTTGACAGGGACCGCTTATGGCTACACCTTC
TRBJ1-1 few - TRBV4-3 CASSRHAGAEAFF TGCGCCAGCAGCCGCCACGCCGGAGCTGAAGCTTTCTTT
TRBJ2-3 - - TRBV18 CASSPRSIADTQYF TGTGCCAGCTCACCACGGTCCATAGCAGATACGCAGTATTTT
TRBJ2-1 - TRBD1 TRBV6-5 CASSPGTGSYNEQFF TGTGCCAGCAGCCCCGGGACAGGTAGTTACAATGAGCAGTTCTTC
TRBJ2-3 - TRBD2 TRBV7-2 CASSRLAGGLTDTQYF TGTGCCAGCAGTCGACTAGCGGGGGGCCTCACAGATACGCAGTATTTT
TRBJ1-2 - - TRBV10-3 CAISTGGISSHDGYTF TGTGCCATCAGTACGGGAGGGATAAGCTCCCACGATGGCTACACCTTC
TRBJ2-5 - TRBD1 TRBV7-6 CASSRRGQGSIQETQYF TGTGCCAGCAGCCGAAGAGGACAGGGCAGTATCCAAGAGACCCAGTACTTC
TRBJ2-1 - - TRBV9 CASSVDTGGRMNRFF TGTGCCAGCAGCGTAGATACGGGGGGCCGGATGAATCGGTTCTTC
TRBJ2-3 - TRBD2 TRBV5-1 CASSPFDGGVSDTQYF TGCGCCAGCAGCCCCTTTGACGGGGGGGTGTCAGATACGCAGTATTTT
TRBJ1-5 - - TRBV28 CASSPRGMSNQPQHF TGTGCCAGCAGTCCCAGGGGAATGAGCAATCAGCCCCAGCATTTT
TRBJ1-2 - TRBD1 TRBV5-8 CASSSLSRGHNYGYTF TGTGCCAGCAGCTCCCTCAGCAGGGGGCATAACTATGGCTACACCTTC
TRBJ2-3 - TRBD2 TRBV5-4 CASSPHGGGFSDTQYF TGTGCCAGCAGCCCGCACGGCGGGGGGTTCTCAGATACGCAGTATTTT
TRBJ1-3 - - TRBV30 CAWRGGNSGNTIYF TGTGCCTGGAGGGGCGGGAACTCTGGAAACACCATATATTTT
TRBJ2-5 - TRBD1 TRBV7-9 CASPGGGAWETQYF TGTGCCAGCCCAGGGGGCGGCGCGTGGGAGACCCAGTACTTC
TRBJ2-6 - - TRBV19 CASSPQRSSGANVLTF TGTGCCAGTAGTCCCCAAAGGAGCTCTGGGGCCAACGTCCTGACTTTC
TRBJ2-7 few - TRBV7-2 CASSLRGGSGEQYF TGTGCCAGCAGCTTACGCGGGGGCTCTGGCGAGCAGTACTTC
TRBJ2-4 - - TRBV19 CASSIRGGGIQYF TGTGCCAGTAGTATTCGTGGGGGAGGCATTCAGTACTTC
TRBJ2-1 - TRBD2 TRBV20-1 CSASETSGFYNEQFF TGCAGTGCTAGTGAAACTAGCGGGTTCTACAATGAGCAGTTCTTC
TRBJ2-2 - TRBD1 TRBV15 CATSRGGTGANPGELFF TGTGCCACCAGCAGAGGTGGGACAGGGGCGAACCCCGGGGAGCTGTTTTTT
TRBJ1-4 - TRBD1 TRBV6-6 CASSQTGGIEKLFF TGTGCCAGCAGCCAGACAGGGGGCATTGAAAAACTGTTTTTT
TRBJ1-3 - - TRBV27 CASSLPRQRRRVNTIYF TGTGCCAGCAGTTTACCCCGACAACGCAGGAGGGTAAACACCATATATTTT
TRBJ2-7 many - TRBV5-1 CASSLGYRDYEQYF TGCGCCAGCAGCTTGGGTTACAGGGACTACGAGCAGTACTTC
TRBJ2-7 - - TRBV6-5 CASKLRVVSYEQYF TGTGCCAGCAAACTCCGAGTAGTATCCTACGAGCAGTACTTC
TRBJ1-6 - - TRBV9 CASSADSGYNSPLHF TGTGCCAGCAGCGCGGACAGCGGCTATAATTCACCCCTCCACTTT